One sample yielded the 20 T cell receptor beta chains listed below, sequenced in a study of tissue T cells after allogeneic stem cell transplantation. Sample time point: mouse harvest day 7 after allogeneic transplant. Each mouse received 10^7 T-cell-depleted marrow cells plus 10^6 splenic CD5+ T cells by tail vein. Sequencing was performed with immunoSEQ multiplex PCR; in TCRdb, only in-frame clones are kept and a portion is missing. The table lists around 9,000 clones, roughly 41% of them singletons. Source material: gut tissue. The receptors were gathered from a female BALB/c mouse given C57BL/6 T cells with graft-versus-host disease after an allogeneic hematopoietic cell transplant.

This clone was seen only a few times. Genes here carry mouse names. The read ends 1 residue before the CDR3 terminus; that terminus is restored from the germline J gene. J is TRBJ1-4 and V is TRBV14, with a weak D call TRBD1 (5 bases). V lost 4 bases to trimming and J lost 0 bases, with 10 bases between them. From germline, CDR1 is SGHDT and CDR2 FRDEAV. This CDR3 contains 15 residues. The sequenced CDR3 bases are TGTGCCAGCAGTCCCGGACAAATTTCCAACGAAAGATTATTT. Residues: CASSPGQISNERLF. The whole CDR3 reads CASSPGQISNERLFF.

For this clone: Germline and genes here are mouse. The CDR3 end is not reached by the read, which stops 1 residue before it; the germline J gene fills it in. This chain uses TRBV12-2 with TRBJ2-4; D gene uncertain. The CDR3 contains 13 residues. The germline gives CDR1 SGHLS, CDR2 HYDKME. V was pared by 0 bases and J by 2 bases, with 5 bases between. CDR3 DNA, as far as it was read: TGTGCCAGCTCTCTCGACAATCAAAACACCTTGTAC. Protein product: CASSLDNQNTLY. The entire CDR3 reads CASSLDNQNTLYF.

This clone has more than one count but fewer than ten. The genes and germline here are from mouse. The read stops 1 residue short of the end of the CDR3; the missing end is completed from the germline J gene. V is TRBV26 and J is TRBJ1-2; D might be TRBD1 (6 bases). CDR1 is KGHPV, CDR2 FQNQEV, per germline (reference sequence). CDR3 size: 15 residues. V was clipped by 0 bases and J by 0 bases, with 8 bases between them. The CDR3 loop reads CASSLSGTTNSDYTF. The DNA read from the CDR3 is TGTGCCAGCAGTCTGTCCGGGACAACAAACTCCGACTACACC. The full variable domain, completed using reference TRBV26 and TRBJ1-2, is NSKVIQTPRYLVKGQGQKAKMRCIPEKGHPVVFWYQQNKNNEFKFLINFQNQEVLQQIDMTEKRFSAECPSNSPCSLEIQSSEAGDSALYLCASSLSGTTNSDYTFGSGTRLLVI.

This clone occurred a few times. The gene symbols are mouse symbols. Read coverage stops 1 residue before the CDR3 terminus; the germline J gene supplies the remainder. The chain couples TRBV13-2 to TRBJ2-5; D is perhaps TRBD2 (6 bases). V gave up 2 bases and J gave up 3 bases, with 10 bases separating them. Per germline, CDR1 NNHNN and CDR2 SYGAGS (reference sequence). This CDR3 is built from 14 residues. The CDR3 region is CASGEQTGQDTQYF. The sequenced part of the CDR3 DNA is TGTGCCAGCGGTGAGCAGACTGGACAAGACACCCAGTAC.

This clone was counted only a few times. Mouse names are used for the genes. The read ends 1 residue shy of where the CDR3 ends; the end is completed using the germline J gene. The V call is TRBV20, the J call TRBJ2-7; tentatively, D is TRBD1 or TRBD2 (5 bases each). V was trimmed by 1 base and J by 0 bases, leaving 7 bases between them. From germline, CDR1 is GFQATS and CDR2 STVNSAI. This CDR3 comprises 13 residues. CDR3 protein: CGARGGSSYEQYF. The covered CDR3 bases are TGTGGTGCTAGGGGGGGGAGCTCCTATGAACAGTAC.

This clone was detected only a few times. The gene symbols are mouse symbols. The read falls 1 residue short of the CDR3 end, and the missing part is taken from the germline J gene. The rearrangement uses TRBV29 and TRBJ2-4; 7 bases are a match to TRBD2. Germline V lookup: CDR1 MSHET, CDR2 SYDVDS. After removal of 6 bases from V and 6 bases from J, the junction contained 3 bases not matched to a gene. CDR3 length: 12 residues. CDR3 residues: CASSPTGNTLYF. Incomplete CDR3 DNA: TGTGCTAGCAGCCCGACTGGGAACACCTTGTAC.

About this clone itself: Gene names and germline refer to mouse. The read terminates 1 residue ahead of where the CDR3 ends, so the germline J gene completes it. The rearrangement uses TRBV3 and TRBJ2-5, with TRBD2 matching 7 bases. Germline V gene lookup returns CDR1 SNHLY and CDR2 FYNGKV (reference sequence). CDR3 length equals 14 residues. Trimming took 1 base from V and 2 from J; bases not matched to a gene: 0. The DNA read from the CDR3 is TGTGCCAGCAGCTTAGTGGGGGGCCAAGACACCCAGTAC. Residues: CASSLVGGQDTQY. The full CDR3 is CASSLVGGQDTQYF.

Regarding this clone: All gene names here are mouse names. Read data end 1 residue before the CDR3 end; the end is taken from the germline J gene. This rearrangement joins TRBV16 to TRBJ2-5; possibly TRBD2 for D (6 bases). This CDR3 contains 15 residues. The germline V gene encodes CDR1 SGHSA and CDR2 FRNQAP. V was clipped by 0 bases and J by 5 bases, with 12 bases between them. Partial CDR3 DNA: TGTGCAAGCAGCTTAGATGTGGGGGTGGTAGACACCCAGTAC. This gives the protein CASSLDVGVVDTQY. The full CDR3 reads CASSLDVGVVDTQYF.

This clone is termed medium-sized. The germline and genes are mouse ones. The CDR3 end lies 1 residue beyond the end of the read and is filled in from the germline J gene. The rearrangement joins TRBV19 to TRBJ1-1, with a possible D match to TRBD1 (5 bases). Germline V gives CDR1 FNHDT, CDR2 SITEND (reference sequence). Trimming left V 2 bases short and J 3 bases short, with 8 bases between. The CDR3 spans 13 residues. Partial CDR3 DNA: TGTGCCAGCAGTATGAGGGGTGACACAGAAGTCTTC. This gives the protein CASSMRGDTEVF. The CDR3, in full, reads CASSMRGDTEVFF.

This clone is medium-sized in the sample. Gene names and germline match the mouse. Read coverage stops 1 residue before the CDR3 terminus; the germline J gene supplies the remainder. The chain is built from TRBV26 and TRBJ1-3, with 8 bases matching TRBD1. Germline CDR1 and CDR2: KGHPV and FQNQEV (reference sequence). The CDR3 extends over 15 amino acids. The ends lost 6 bases at V and 2 bases at J; junction bases unmatched: 6. The sequenced CDR3 bases are TGTGCCAGCAGCCGGACAGGGTCCCCTGGAAATACGCTCTAT. This translates into CASSRTGSPGNTLY. The whole CDR3 is CASSRTGSPGNTLYF.

This clone was picked up a small number of times. Gene names refer to mouse genes. Read sequence stops 1 residue before the CDR3 end, and the germline J gene provides the missing end. The chain has TRBV31 and TRBJ1-1; 7 bases agree with TRBD1. This CDR3 spans 12 amino acids. V shed 1 base, J shed 5 bases, and the junction held 1 base outside the gene matches. Germline V lookup: CDR1 GKSSPN, CDR2 SITVG. The covered CDR3 bases are TGTGCCTGGAGTCACAGGGGAACAGAAGTCTTC. Its translation is CAWSHRGTEVF. The CDR3 as a whole reads CAWSHRGTEVFF.

This clone was seen more than once but under ten times. Gene names refer to mouse genes. Read sequence stops 1 residue before the CDR3 end, and the germline J gene provides the missing end. Within the sample, other DNA sequences also encode this same CDR3. The chain joins TRBV26 to TRBJ1-2, with D unclear. This CDR3 is built from 12 residues. CDR1 and CDR2 (germline): KGHPV, FQNQEV (reference sequence). V was shortened by 6 bases and J by 0 bases, with 5 bases between the two germline ends. This chain's CDR3 is CASSRTNSDYTF. The DNA read from the CDR3 is TGTGCCAGCAGCCGAACAAACTCCGACTACACC.

In regard to this clone: The listed genes are named as in mouse. The CDR3 goes on 1 residue after the read ends, and that part is filled in from the germline J gene. The V call is TRBV2, the J call TRBJ1-4; TRBD1 might be the D (6 bases). This CDR3 has 13 amino acids. V lost 4 bases, J lost 4 bases, and 7 bases lay in between. Germline values: CDR1 LGHNA, CDR2 YSYQKL. The CDR3 bases that were read are TGTGCCAGCAGCCCGGACAGCAACGAAAGATTATTT. Translated, it gives CASSPDSNERLF. The entire CDR3 sequence reads CASSPDSNERLFF. The entire variable domain, with the rest obtained from reference TRBV2 and TRBJ1-4, is as follows: DPKIIQKPKYLVAVTGSEKILICEQYLGHNAMYWYRQSAKKPLEFMFSYSYQKLMDNQTASSRFQPQSSKKNHLDLQITALKPDDSATYFCASSPDSNERLFFGHGTKLSVL.

As concerns this clone: Gene names are mouse gene names. The read comes to an end 1 residue before the CDR3 does, leaving the germline J gene to fill in the end. The chain combines TRBV15 with TRBJ2-7; D unresolved. Trimming shortened V by 3 bases and J by 7 bases, and 7 bases separated the two germline ends. The CDR3 extends over 11 amino acids. The germline V gene encodes CDR1 SGHND and CDR2 FRSKSL. The CDR3 here is CASSLGREQYF. Incomplete CDR3 DNA: TGTGCCAGCAGTTTGGGGAGGGAACAGTAC.

To note about this clone: The germline and genes are mouse ones. The read terminates 1 residue ahead of where the CDR3 ends, so the germline J gene completes it. The chain has TRBV12-2 and TRBJ2-3; possibly TRBD2 for D (5 bases). V lost 3 bases, J lost 1 base, and 7 bases lay in between. Germline CDR1 reads SGHLS; CDR2 reads HYDKME. The CDR3 totals 13 residues. CDR3 DNA (partial): TGTGCCAGCTCTGGCTGGGGTGCAGAAACGCTGTAT. Its translation: CASSGWGAETLY. The whole CDR3 is CASSGWGAETLYF. Full variable domain (missing parts from reference TRBV12-2 and TRBJ2-3): NSGVVQSPRYIIKGKGERSILKCIPISGHLSVAWYQQTQGQELKFFIQHYDKMERDKGNLPSRFSVQQFDDYHSEMNMSALELEDSAVYFCASSGWGAETLYFGSGTRLTVL.

A remark on this clone: Gene names and germline match the mouse. Coverage ceases 1 residue before the CDR3 finishes, and the germline J gene fills in the end. The V gene is TRBV29, the J gene TRBJ1-3, with D possibly TRBD1 on 6 matching bases. Trimming cost V 0 bases and J 0 bases, with 6 bases left between them. The CDR3 has 15 amino acids. Germline lookup yields CDR1 MSHET and CDR2 SYDVDS. The CDR3 sequence is CASSLSGHSGNTLYF. CDR3 DNA, as far as it was read: TGTGCTAGCAGTTTATCGGGACATTCTGGAAATACGCTCTAT.

By proportion, this clone is medium-sized (0.01 to 0.1%). Gene names denote mouse genes. Read data end 1 residue before the CDR3 end; the end is taken from the germline J gene. The rearrangement links TRBV1 to TRBJ1-1; D is unclear. CDR1 is NSQYPW, CDR2 LRSPGD, per germline (reference sequence). V lost 4 bases and J 4 bases, leaving 7 bases between the germline ends. The CDR3 length is 12 residues. This CDR3 is CTCSDRATEVFF. CDR3 bases read: TGCACCTGCAGTGATAGGGCCACAGAAGTCTTC.

This clone has only a few counts. Gene labels here are mouse ones. The read is 1 residue too short to cover the CDR3 end, so that end is filled in from the germline J gene. V and J are TRBV13-3 and TRBJ2-4; 13 bases are a match to TRBD2. This CDR3 is built from 16 residues. CDR1 and CDR2 from the germline V gene are NNHDY and SYVADS. V lost 5 bases to trimming and J lost 5 bases; unmatched junction nucleotides: 8. The CDR3 region is CASSLRDWGGRNTLYF. The part of the CDR3 DNA that was read is TGTGCCAGCAGCCTCCGGGACTGGGGGGGTCGAAACACCTTGTAC.

Concerning this clone: Gene names and germline match the mouse. The read ends 1 residue before the CDR3 terminus; that terminus is restored from the germline J gene. This chain links TRBV13-2 with TRBJ1-5; 8 bases match TRBD1. V was pared by 5 bases and J by 4 bases, with 5 bases of the junction left unmatched. Germline CDR1 is NNHNN and CDR2 is SYGAGS (reference sequence). CDR3 length: 14 amino acids. The DNA read from the CDR3 is TGTGCCAGCGGGGACAGGGTAGGGAACCAGGCTCCGCTT. Its translation is CASGDRVGNQAPL. The full CDR3 sequence reads CASGDRVGNQAPLF.

For this clone: The gene names given are mouse names. The sequence runs out 1 residue before the end of the CDR3; the remainder is reconstructed from the germline J gene. In the same sample, other DNA sequences code for this CDR3. This chain uses TRBV26 with TRBJ2-3, with D maybe TRBD2 (7 bases). Trimming cost V 2 bases and J 1 base, with 7 bases left between them. The CDR3 covers 14 residues. Germline V lookup: CDR1 KGHPV, CDR2 FQNQEV (reference sequence). This CDR3 is CASSLGGRAETLYF. Partial CDR3 DNA: TGTGCCAGCAGTCTGGGGGGGCGTGCAGAAACGCTGTAT. The entire variable domain, with the rest obtained from reference TRBV26 and TRBJ2-3, is as follows: NSKVIQTPRYLVKGQGQKAKMRCIPEKGHPVVFWYQQNKNNEFKFLINFQNQEVLQQIDMTEKRFSAECPSNSPCSLEIQSSEAGDSALYLCASSLGGRAETLYFGSGTRLTVL.